The source of this TCR beta chain is a study of shared clonotypes between healthy human individuals. Study-level results: Among non-shared clonotypes, generation probabilities were lower than among those shared by all four donors.

This clone has a single count. Its antigen is currently unknown. The naive CD8 fraction comprised CD45RO-negative cells positively selected for CCR7 and excluded terminally differentiated effector memory CD45RA+ cells. Generated by immunoSEQ multiplex PCR, the TCRdb table keeps only in-frame clones and is missing some. The sample shows hundreds of thousands of clones, about 98% of them seen only once. The CDR3 is 14 residues long. V shed 3 bases and J 10 bases; nucleotides not matched to a gene: 4. The germline V gene encodes CDR1 SGHNT and CDR2 YENEEA. This chain uses TRBV11-3 with TRBJ2-1; 12 bases are a match to TRBD2. The TCR was taken from a man younger than 40 in good health. The sample consisted of naive CD8+ T cells sorted from blood. CDR3 bases: TGTGCCAGCAGCTTCCCCGGACTAGCGGGAGAGCAGTTCTTC. This encodes CASSFPGLAGEQFF.